This T cell receptor beta chain originates from a study of shared clonotypes between healthy human individuals. By frequency in the sample, this clone is medium-sized (0.01 to 0.1%). In the original analysis: Filtering differed because ImmunoSEQ produced junction-only sequences that carried no quality scores. Method: immunoSEQ multiplex PCR; TCRdb's copy keeps in-frame clones and lacks some. V and J calls and clone size follow that table, whereas D and trimming were derived from the DNA. The sample lists 75,000 to 100,000 clones, more than 45% occurring once. The CDR3 has 12 residues. Trimming shortened V by 3 bases and J by 1 base, and 3 bases separated the two germline ends. Germline CDR1 MNHNS, CDR2 SASEGT. All of the donors resided in Nashville, Tennessee, and each was a Caucasian adult. Around 100 million PBMCs were counted before genomic DNA extraction.

Material: PBMCs. V is TRBV6-1 and J is TRBJ1-2; unclear D gene. This clonotype originated in a woman in her thirties or forties in good health. Some clones in this sample may be carry-over from other donors' samples. CDR3 residues: CASSEGNYGYTF. The CDR3 DNA reads TGTGCCAGCAGTGAGGGTAACTATGGCTACACCTTC.